The 28 T cell receptor beta chains below come from one sample, sequenced in a study of identical twins. MiXCR was run by TCRdb on the 5' RACE reads, yielding one entry per CDR3 protein. The sample has about 790,000 distinct CDR3 sequences, roughly 20% seen once; the top ten hold roughly 13%. The data were also submitted as part of a second study, on T cells expressing NK-cell markers.

Sequences were obtained from PBMCs. The receptors here all came from a woman between 18 and 30 years old in good health.

The rearrangement joins TRBV20-1 to TRBJ1-1, with D unresolved. V was cut by 0 bases and J by 11 bases, with 10 bases left in between. CDR1 DFQATT and CDR2 SNEGSKA come from the germline V gene (reference sequence). The CDR3 consists of 11 residues. Here the CDR3 reads CSARDPGSAFF. CDR3 bases: TGCAGTGCTAGAGATCCTGGGAGCGCTTTCTTT.

V gene TRBV9 combines with J gene TRBJ2-1; D uncertain. CDR1 is SGDLS, CDR2 YYNGEE, per germline. Deletions cut 0 bases from V and 6 bases from J, with 4 bases between. The length of the CDR3 is 12 residues. In DNA, the CDR3 is TGTGCCAGCAGCGTAGGACCCAATGAGCAGTTCTTC. This encodes CASSVGPNEQFF. The entire variable domain, with the rest obtained from reference TRBV9 and TRBJ2-1, is as follows: DSGVTQTPKHLITATGQRVTLRCSPRSGDLSVYWYQQSLDQGLQFLIQYYNGEERAKGNILERFSAQQFPDLHSELNLSSLELGDSALYFCASSVGPNEQFFGPGTRLTVL.

This clonotype was recorded a few times. V and J are TRBV30 and TRBJ2-7; D is undetermined. The CDR3 is made up of 14 amino acids. Germline V gene lookup returns CDR1 GTSNPN and CDR2 SVGIG (reference sequence). The ends were cut back, 3 bases at V and 2 bases at J, with 14 bases in the middle. CDR3 region: CAWSDGRNPYEQYF. The CDR3, as DNA: TGTGCCTGGAGCGACGGACGGAACCCCTACGAGCAGTACTTC.

This clonotype was seen only a few times. V usage is TRBV7-6 and J usage is TRBJ1-2; maybe TRBD1 (6 bases). V gave up 5 bases and J gave up 2 bases, with 12 bases separating them. This CDR3 has 14 amino acids. Per germline, CDR1 SGHVS and CDR2 FNYEAQ. The CDR3, as DNA: TGTGCCAGCAGCGTCCAACAGGGAAACTATGGCTACACCTTC. Its translation: CASSVQQGNYGYTF.

This clonotype was found a few times. The rearrangement uses TRBV5-1 and TRBJ2-5; no definite D call. The CDR3 totals 14 residues. Germline V gene lookup returns CDR1 SGHRS and CDR2 YFSETQ. Trimming cost V 0 bases and J 7 bases, with 13 bases left between them. The chain's CDR3 is CASSLEAPETTQYF. The CDR3 DNA reads TGCGCCAGCAGCTTGGAAGCCCCCGAGACGACCCAGTACTTC.

This clonotype turned up a few times. The genes are TRBV29-1 and TRBJ1-1; a weak D match, TRBD1 (6 bases). CDR1 is SQVTM and CDR2 is ANQGSEA in the germline V gene. V lost 2 bases and J 10 bases, leaving 20 bases between the germline ends. The CDR3 totals 14 residues. CDR3 DNA: TGCAGCGTTGAACCGTCCCCGGGGGCGGGGGGAGCTTTCTTT. Translated: CSVEPSPGAGGAFF.

This clonotype was detected a few times. The DNA of the CDR3 is TGTGCCAGCAGCCCCGACGGTCTAGGTTGGAGGCACAATGAGCAGTTCTTC. Protein: CASSPDGLGWRHNEQFF. The chain links TRBV11-2 to TRBJ2-1, with D tentatively TRBD2 (5 bases). This CDR3 is built from 17 residues. Trimming stripped 5 bases from V and 5 bases from J, with 22 bases between. CDR1 is SGHAT and CDR2 is FQNNGV in the germline V gene.

The rearrangement links TRBV4-1 to TRBJ2-1, with D unclear. Germline-derived CDR1 and CDR2 are MGHRA and YSYEKL. The CDR3 sequence is 15 residues long. V was shortened by 4 bases and J by 1 base, with 11 bases between the two germline ends. CDR3 in amino acids: CASSPVTGSYNEQFF. DNA of the CDR3: TGCGCCAGCAGCCCCGTAACTGGGTCCTACAATGAGCAGTTCTTC.

The chain joins TRBV18 to TRBJ2-1, with D possibly being TRBD1 or TRBD2 (6 bases each). Per germline, CDR1 KGHSH and CDR2 LQKENI. CDR3 size: 13 residues. Trimming shortened V by 2 bases and J by 12 bases, and 14 bases separated the two germline ends. The CDR3 DNA reads TGTGCCAGCTCACCATCCGGGGGCCCACCGCAGTTCTTC. Its translation: CASSPSGGPPQFF. Drawing the rest from reference TRBV18 and TRBJ2-1, the complete variable domain is NAGVMQNPRHLVRRRGQEARLRCSPMKGHSHVYWYRQLPEEGLKFMVYLQKENIIDESGMPKERFSAEFPKEGPSILRIQQVVRGDSAAYFCASSPSGGPPQFFGPGTRLTVL.

In its sample, this clonotype was seen a few times. The chain carries TRBV6-5 and TRBJ2-3; D is perhaps TRBD1 or TRBD2 (5 bases each). Trimming took off 2 bases at V and 4 bases at J, with 10 bases between the two ends. The V gene's germline CDR1 is MNHEY and CDR2 SVGAGI. CDR3 length: 14 residues. The CDR3 loop reads CASSYTRGADTQYF. CDR3 coding DNA: TGTGCCAGCAGTTACACGAGGGGCGCAGATACGCAGTATTTT.

This clonotype has only a few counts. The chain employs TRBV7-8 and TRBJ2-7, with D hard to call. Trimming took 5 bases from V and 2 from J, leaving 16 bases between them. Looked up from germline, CDR1 is SGHVS and CDR2 is FQNEAQ. CDR3 length: 15 amino acids. CDR3 protein: CASSPSRTVPYEQYF. DNA of the CDR3: TGTGCCAGCAGCCCGAGCCGGACGGTTCCCTACGAGCAGTACTTC. Looking up the rest from reference TRBV7-8 and TRBJ2-7 gives the full variable domain: GAGVSQSPRYKVAKRGQDVALRCDPISGHVSLFWYQQALGQGPEFLTYFQNEAQLDKSGLPSDRFFAERPEGSVSTLKIQRTQQEDSAVYLCASSPSRTVPYEQYFGPGTRLTVT.

The sample holds a few counts of this clonotype. The J gene is TRBJ1-1, the V gene TRBV2; no clear D gene. This CDR3 spans 11 amino acids. Germline V gene lookup returns CDR1 SNHLY and CDR2 FYNNEI. V was cut by 11 bases and J by 8 bases, with 15 bases left in between. CDR3 sequence: CAAKRNGEAFF. CDR3 sequence (DNA): TGTGCCGCAAAGAGAAATGGAGAAGCTTTCTTT. The full variable domain, its missing parts supplied by reference TRBV2 and TRBJ1-1, is EPEVTQTPSHQVTQMGQEVILRCVPISNHLYFYWYRQILGQKVEFLVSFYNNEISEKSEIFDDQFSVERPDGSNFTLKIRSTKLEDSAMYFCAAKRNGEAFFGQGTRLTVV.

This clonotype was detected a few times. The rearrangement uses TRBV20-1 and TRBJ2-7; D remains ambiguous. The CDR3 runs to 12 residues. The germline CDR1 and CDR2 sequences are DFQATT and SNEGSKA (reference sequence). The V end was cut by 7 bases, the J end by 2 bases, with 12 bases between. CDR3 bases: TGCAGTGTAGGCAGTCCGGCCTACGAGCAGTACTTC. It codes for CSVGSPAYEQYF.

The chain is built from TRBV23-1 and TRBJ2-3, with D perhaps matching TRBD2 (6 bases). TRBV23-1 qualifies as an ORF whose function is uncertain. Trimming removed 6 bases at V and 2 bases at J, with 24 bases between. This CDR3 spans 18 amino acids. CDR3 DNA sequence: TGCGCCAGCAGCTCTCCACCCCCTCTAGCGCCAGTCACAGATACGCAGTATTTT. Protein product: CASSSPPPLAPVTDTQYF.

CDR3 protein: CATRIPGMETQYF. The CDR3 DNA is TGTGCCACCCGAATACCGGGGATGGAGACCCAGTACTTC. The chain joins TRBV6-1 to TRBJ2-5, with a possible D match to TRBD2 (5 bases). The CDR3 covers 13 residues. Trimming took off 10 bases at V and 5 bases at J, with 17 bases between the two ends. CDR1 and CDR2 (germline): MNHNS, SASEGT.

The V call is TRBV4-3, the J call TRBJ1-2; 8 bases agree with TRBD1. The CDR3 has 16 amino acids. The ends lost 3 bases at V and 4 bases at J; junction bases unmatched: 10. Germline V gives CDR1 LGHNA, CDR2 YSLEER. CDR3 sequence: CASSHDRQGFAYGYTF. DNA for the CDR3: TGCGCCAGCAGCCACGACCGACAGGGGTTCGCCTATGGCTACACCTTC.

The genes are TRBV12-3 or TRBV12-4 and TRBJ1-1; D is perhaps TRBD1 (5 bases). The CDR3 totals 13 residues. Trimming stripped 6 bases from V and 2 bases from J, with 10 bases between. The CDR3 sequence is CASSRGGNTEAFF. The CDR3, as DNA: TGTGCCAGCAGCCGTGGGGGTAACACTGAAGCTTTCTTT.

There are many counts of this clonotype. The genes are TRBV12-3 or TRBV12-4 and TRBJ1-1, with D tentatively TRBD1 (6 bases). This CDR3 region has 14 residues. V lost 0 bases to trimming and J lost 8 bases, with 13 bases between them. The CDR3, as DNA: TGTGCCAGCAGTTTAGCCGGACAGCTGAAAGAAGCTTTCTTT. Protein product: CASSLAGQLKEAFF.

This clonotype was recorded many times. V usage is TRBV6-5 and J usage is TRBJ2-3; D might be TRBD1 (6 bases). V dropped 3 bases and J dropped 2 bases, with 21 bases sitting between them. The germline CDR1 and CDR2 sequences are MNHEY and SVGAGI. CDR3 length equals 18 residues. CDR3 in DNA: TGTGCCAGCAGTTATCCCGCCGCTGGACAGAGATACACAGATACGCAGTATTTT. This translates into CASSYPAAGQRYTDTQYF.

This clonotype was counted many times. The chain carries TRBV20-1 and TRBJ2-2, with 8 bases that match TRBD2. CDR3 length: 15 residues. Germline V CDR1 and CDR2: DFQATT, SNEGSKA (reference sequence). Losses at the gene ends were 6 bases for V and 6 bases for J; bases not matched to a gene: 12. The CDR3 DNA follows: TGCAGTGCAACGGGGACTAGTGAGAGACCCGGGGAGCTGTTTTTT. Translated, it gives CSATGTSERPGELFF.

The gene calls are TRBV5-1 and TRBJ1-2; tentatively, D is TRBD1 (6 bases). CDR1 and CDR2 (germline): SGHRS, YFSETQ. The CDR3 has 16 amino acids. Trimming shortened V by 2 bases and J by 2 bases, and 16 bases separated the two germline ends. Written as DNA, the CDR3 is TGCGCCAGCAGCTTTGATGACGGGGGCCCCAACTATGGCTACACCTTC. Translating it yields CASSFDDGGPNYGYTF.

The chain joins TRBV4-3 to TRBJ2-2; TRBD2 matches 11 bases. Germline CDR1 and CDR2: LGHNA and YSLEER. The CDR3 runs 18 residues. Trimming at V came to 3 bases and at J to 6 bases, leaving 12 bases not matched to a gene. The CDR3: CASSHGVNSGRAAGELFF. The DNA of the CDR3 is TGCGCCAGCAGCCATGGGGTCAATAGCGGGAGGGCCGCCGGGGAGCTGTTTTTT.

The chain links TRBV7-2 to TRBJ2-3; 9 bases are a match to TRBD1. Trimming took 5 bases from V and 5 from J; bases not matched to a gene: 11. CDR3 length equals 16 residues. CDR1 is SGHTA and CDR2 is FQGNSA in the germline V gene. The CDR3 loop reads CASSTTGTGNGDTQYF. CDR3 nucleotide sequence: TGTGCCAGCAGCACCACCGGGACAGGGAACGGAGATACGCAGTATTTT.

This chain links TRBV7-2 with TRBJ2-5; D is ambiguous. The CDR3 has 19 amino acids. Trimming removed 0 bases from V and 2 bases from J, with 22 bases in between. Germline lookup yields CDR1 SGHTA and CDR2 FQGNSA. The CDR3 spells CASSLATRSDVIRQETQYF. The CDR3 bases are TGTGCCAGCAGCTTAGCGACCCGAAGTGACGTAATAAGACAAGAGACCCAGTACTTC.

The chain employs TRBV12-3 or TRBV12-4 and TRBJ2-3; unclear D gene. V was pared by 2 bases and J by 0 bases, with 9 bases between. This CDR3 contains 15 residues. The CDR3 DNA is TGTGCCAGCAGTTTAATAGCTACTAGCACAGATACGCAGTATTTT. Its translation: CASSLIATSTDTQYF.

This clonotype was observed a few times. The chain carries TRBV12-3 or TRBV12-4 and TRBJ2-7; D gene unclear. Trimming cost V 1 base and J 1 base, with 26 bases left between them. The CDR3 consists of 20 residues. The CDR3 DNA follows: TGTGCCAGCAGTTTAGGGGCGGCTTCTCCAGTTTTAGACGTTTCCTACGAGCAGTACTTC. Amino acids: CASSLGAASPVLDVSYEQYF.

The rearrangement uses TRBV20-1 and TRBJ1-6; 9 bases match TRBD1. The V gene end was trimmed by 8 bases and the J gene end by 7 bases; junction bases not matched to a gene: 9. There are 14 residues in the CDR3. Germline-derived CDR1 and CDR2 are DFQATT and SNEGSKA (reference sequence). CDR3 sequence: CSTSYRGRNSPLHF. The CDR3 nucleotides are TGCAGTACTTCCTACAGGGGGCGGAATTCACCCCTCCACTTT.

This clonotype came up a few times. The J gene is TRBJ2-4, the V gene TRBV4-3; the D gene is possibly TRBD2 (6 bases). The V end was cut by 1 base, the J end by 5 bases, with 6 bases between. This CDR3 spans 13 amino acids. The germline gives CDR1 LGHNA, CDR2 YSLEER. The CDR3 is CASSQGLENIQYF. The CDR3 nucleotides are TGCGCCAGCAGCCAAGGACTAGAAAACATTCAGTACTTC.